This TCR beta chain was found in a study of blood T cell repertoires in COVID-19. Study information: T cells, B-cell-depleted T cells, or PBMCs provided the cDNA or gDNA that served as material.

The CDR3 consists of 15 residues. V lost 0 bases, J lost 0 bases, and 9 bases lay in between. Germline CDR1 LGHNA, CDR2 YSLEER. The method was immunoSEQ multiplex PCR; TCRdb's version includes in-frame clones alone and lacks a portion of them. The repertoire holds about 120,000 clones, with roughly four fifths as singletons. This chain links TRBV4-3 with TRBJ2-7; D gene uncertain. The TCR comes from a human donor in a cohort sampled during active COVID-19. What was sequenced was peripheral blood. The CDR3 DNA reads as TGCGCCAGCAGCCAAGAACGGTCGAGCTCCTACGAGCAGTACTTC. This translates into CASSQERSSSYEQYF.